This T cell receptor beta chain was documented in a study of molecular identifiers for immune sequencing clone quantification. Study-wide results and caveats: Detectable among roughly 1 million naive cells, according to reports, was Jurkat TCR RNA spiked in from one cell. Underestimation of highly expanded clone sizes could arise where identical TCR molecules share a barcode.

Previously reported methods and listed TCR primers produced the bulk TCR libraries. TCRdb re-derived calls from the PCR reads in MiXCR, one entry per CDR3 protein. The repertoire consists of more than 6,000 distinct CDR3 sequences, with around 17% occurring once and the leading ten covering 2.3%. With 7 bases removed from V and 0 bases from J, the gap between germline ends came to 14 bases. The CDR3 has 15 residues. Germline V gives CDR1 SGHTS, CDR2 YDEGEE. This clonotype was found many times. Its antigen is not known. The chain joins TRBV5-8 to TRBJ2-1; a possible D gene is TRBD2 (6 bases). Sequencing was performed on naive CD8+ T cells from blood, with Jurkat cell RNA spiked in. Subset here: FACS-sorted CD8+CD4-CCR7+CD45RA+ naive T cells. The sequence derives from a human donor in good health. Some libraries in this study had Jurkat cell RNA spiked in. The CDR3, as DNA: TGTGCCAGCCGGGTCGGGGGAAGCTCCTACAATGAGCAGTTCTTC. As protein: CASRVGGSSYNEQFF. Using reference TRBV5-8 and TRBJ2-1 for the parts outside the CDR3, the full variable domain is EAGVTQSPTHLIKTRGQQATLRCSPISGHTSVYWYQQALGLGLQFLLWYDEGEERNRGNFPPRFSGRQFPNYSSELNVNALELEDSALYLCASRVGGSSYNEQFFGPGTRLTVL.